This T cell receptor (beta chain) was captured by sequencing in a study of T cell responses to AZD1222 COVID-19 vaccine. The CDR3 length is 14 residues. V was pared by 0 bases and J by 11 bases, with 10 bases of the junction left unmatched. Per the germline V gene, CDR1 is SGDLS and CDR2 is YYNGEE. Comment on this clone: Its antigen is not known.

Study-wide results and caveats: At baseline, just 6 or 7 AZD1222 recipients tested seropositive. Unmutated variant regions are reportedly targeted by nearly half of spike-specific TCRs. Most donors were white British, females outnumbered males, and clonal diversity was possibly underestimated. Across the whole spike, CD4 TCRs peaked at regions 160-218 and 743-854.

Here immunoSEQ multiplex PCR was the method, and the copy in TCRdb shows in-frame clones only, minus some. This repertoire shows around 99,000 clones, roughly 92% found once; its top ten account for 8% to 9.5%. Sequences were derived from peripheral blood, sampled 28 days after the second AZD1222 dose. The chain has TRBV9 and TRBJ1-1, with 7 bases lining up with TRBD1. The clonotype was recovered from an adult who received the AZD1222 COVID-19 vaccine. This chain's CDR3 is CASSVAQQGLEAFF. DNA of the CDR3: TGTGCCAGCAGCGTAGCCCAACAGGGGCTGGAGGCTTTCTTT. Variable domain in full (rest from reference TRBV9 and TRBJ1-1): DSGVTQTPKHLITATGQRVTLRCSPRSGDLSVYWYQQSLDQGLQFLIQYYNGEERAKGNILERFSAQQFPDLHSELNLSSLELGDSALYFCASSVAQQGLEAFFGQGTRLTVV.